This T cell receptor (beta chain) was recorded in a study of blood T cell repertoires in COVID-19 (dated by TCRdb to the early 2020s). Regarding the research as a whole: The collaborator samples originated in the United States, Italy and Spain and spanned the acute and convalescent phases of COVID-19. The repertoires were released in a freely available public database meant as a resource for research on the immune response to SARS-CoV-2. The material from the prospective study consisted of cDNA or gDNA derived from T cells, B-cell-depleted T cells, or PBMCs. A de-identified subject ID, COVID-19 status, age in years and sex were almost always included in the sample metadata. Subjects who had been exposed to COVID-19, were actively infected with it, or had recovered from it provided the deeply sampled blood TCRbeta repertoires that made up the dataset. Where available, HLA class I and class II types were taken from metadata supplied by the sample provider and were not determined by assay-based typing. Samples came from the ongoing ImmuneRACE study (first 160 participants) plus 1,254 subjects from 6 global collaborators.

TCRbeta CDR3 regions were amplified from genomic DNA by means of the immunoSEQ Assay, a bias-controlled multiplex PCR. On the authors' methods: The number of nucleated cells in each sample was estimated by amplification of reference gene primers within the assay. To quantify the absolute abundance of each unique TCRbeta CDR3 rearrangement, sequence reads were collapsed and filtered. For each sample, productive Simpson clonality was calculated as the square root of Simpson's diversity index across productive rearrangements. TCRdb obtained this table from immuneACCESS and retained in-frame rearrangements with V and J assigned. These tables miss some clones; where compared with another copy, unresolved V genes account for less than half of the shortfall, and the remainder is unexplained. V, J and clone size are those of that table, while D and trimming were read from the DNA. This sample has fewer than 150,000 clones in its table, and about nine tenths of those were observed once. Of the sample, approximately 11% is held by the ten largest clones.

As to this clone: No antigen is known for it. Base qualities are not at hand, and no much larger clone is one base apart.

The study at large found these results: Clinical and demographic metadata were provided uncurated, with the amount varying by source and participant.

Whole blood was collected in K2EDTA tubes by collaborating institutions according to the institutions' own protocols. Collaborator samples were shipped for TCRbeta analysis as frozen whole blood, isolated PBMCs, or DNA extracted from either sample type. The CDR3, cysteine through phenylalanine, is 16 amino acids long. Only CDR3 DNA is held: 48 bases, read in frame from base 1. Cut back by 5 bases and 0 bases, the V and J ends lie 14 bases apart. Reading the germline V gene (reference sequence) gives CDR1 MNHNY and CDR2 SVGAGI. The source material was peripheral blood. In this chain, TRBV6-6 is recombined with TRBJ1-5; matching of 5 bases hints at TRBD1 as the D gene. The clonotype comes from a woman of 80 years or more with acute or convalescent COVID-19. The CDR3 corresponds to CASSPSRTFSNQPQHF. Here is the DNA: TGTGCCAGCAGTCCCTCAAGGACATTTAGCAATCAGCCCCAGCATTTT.